The 25 T cell receptor beta chains in this list originate from one sample, sequenced in a study of shared clonotypes between healthy human individuals. TCRdb keeps only in-frame clones here, not all; method: immunoSEQ multiplex PCR. This table has fewer than 850,000 clones, about 96% appearing once. Naive CD8 cells were CD45RO-negative, positively selected for CCR7, excluding terminally differentiated effector memory CD45RA+ cells. The source material was naive CD8+ T cells sorted from blood. Source of these receptors: a man aged 25-45 years in good health.

This clone was seen a single time. CDR3 in DNA: TGTGCCAGCAGCCTTAGTACGGGGGAGCCCTACAATGAGCAGTTCTTC. It codes for CASSLSTGEPYNEQFF. The chain links TRBV7-2 to TRBJ2-1; possible D gene TRBD2, 6 bases. Per germline, CDR1 SGHTA and CDR2 FQGNSA. The CDR3 is 16 amino acids. The germline V and J ends were trimmed by 5 bases and 2 bases, with 16 bases remaining between them. Variable domain in full (rest from reference TRBV7-2 and TRBJ2-1): GAGVSQSPSNKVTEKGKDVELRCDPISGHTALYWYRQSLGQGLEFLIYFQGNSAPDKSGLPSDRFSAERTGGSVSTLTIQRTQQEDSAVYLCASSLSTGEPYNEQFFGPGTRLTVL.

The V call is TRBV6-6, the J call TRBJ2-5, with 7 bases lining up with TRBD1. After removal of 3 bases from V and 4 bases from J, the junction contained 11 bases not matched to a gene. The CDR3 is made up of 16 amino acids. CDR1 and CDR2 (germline): MNHNY, SVGAGI (reference sequence). CDR3 sequence: CASSYSRARGPETQYF. The CDR3, as DNA: TGTGCCAGCAGTTATTCGAGGGCAAGGGGGCCAGAGACCCAGTACTTC.

V and J are TRBV23-1 and TRBJ2-4; 8 bases line up with TRBD1. TRBV23-1 falls under the ORF class, with uncertain function. V lost 6 bases to trimming and J lost 0 bases; unmatched junction nucleotides: 22. The CDR3 length is 21 residues. Written as DNA, the CDR3 is TGCGCCAGCAGCCCTAATCGAAGGGGACAGGACGAACAACTAGCCAAAAACATTCAGTACTTC. Translating it yields CASSPNRRGQDEQLAKNIQYF.

Remarks on this clone: Other DNA variants within this sample encode the same CDR3. The chain employs TRBV9 and TRBJ2-7, with TRBD1 matching 7 bases. Germline loops: CDR1 SGDLS, CDR2 YYNGEE. Losses at the gene ends were 4 bases for V and 0 bases for J; bases not matched to a gene: 4. CDR3 length equals 14 residues. The CDR3 DNA reads TGTGCCAGCAGCCCAGGGGGAAGCTCCTACGAGCAGTACTTC. This encodes CASSPGGSSYEQYF.

This clone was detected once. The chain is built from TRBV5-1 and TRBJ2-7; D is perhaps TRBD2 (6 bases). Trimming left V 2 bases short and J 3 bases short, with 9 bases between. The CDR3 is 13 residues long. Germline V gene sequence: CDR1 SGHRS, CDR2 YFSETQ. The DNA of the CDR3 is TGCGCCAGCAGCTTTGCGGGGTTCTACGAGCAGTACTTC. Protein product: CASSFAGFYEQYF.

Notes on this clone: With a much larger clone just one base away, this may be a read error. In the same sample, other DNA sequences code for this CDR3. The CDR3 nucleotides are TGTGCCAGCAGCTTCACAGATACGCAGTATTTT. Its protein is CASSFTDTQYF. The chain couples TRBV5-8 to TRBJ2-3; no firm D call. V lost 2 bases and J lost 2, with 0 bases in between. CDR1 and CDR2 from the germline V gene are SGHTS and YDEGEE. The length of the CDR3 is 11 residues.

The V and J genes are TRBV27 and TRBJ1-5; D may be TRBD1 (6 bases). CDR3 length equals 15 residues. V lost 6 bases to trimming and J lost 7 bases, with 19 bases between them. Looked up from germline, CDR1 is MNHEY and CDR2 is SMNVEV (reference sequence). The CDR3 reads CASSPRQARGQPQHF. CDR3 DNA sequence: TGTGCCAGCAGCCCGAGACAGGCAAGGGGACAGCCCCAGCATTTT.

This chain connects TRBV9 to TRBJ1-3, with 7 bases matching TRBD1. The V gene end was trimmed by 3 bases and the J gene end by 0 bases; junction bases not matched to a gene: 3. Germline assignment: CDR1 SGDLS and CDR2 YYNGEE. The CDR3 length is 15 residues. The CDR3 loop reads CASSGQGVSGNTIYF. For the CDR3, the DNA is TGTGCCAGCAGCGGACAGGGCGTCTCTGGAAACACCATATATTTT.

The chain couples TRBV7-9 to TRBJ1-1; TRBD1 matches 7 bases. CDR1 and CDR2 (germline): SEHNR, FQNEAQ (reference sequence). The CDR3 has 14 amino acids. Germline trimming cut 3 bases from V and 0 bases from J; bases unmatched to any gene: 1. The CDR3 is CASSFGQVNTEAFF. CDR3 sequence (DNA): TGTGCCAGCAGCTTCGGACAGGTGAACACTGAAGCTTTCTTT.

This clone was picked up a small number of times. Other nucleotide sequences from this sample produce the same CDR3. The chain is built from TRBV27 and TRBJ2-7; 12 bases are a match to TRBD2. Germline V gene data show CDR1 as MNHEY and CDR2 as SMNVEV (reference sequence). The V gene end was trimmed by 4 bases and the J gene end by 2 bases; junction bases not matched to a gene: 3. The CDR3 loop spans 15 amino acids. The CDR3 DNA sequence: TGTGCCAGCAGTTGGGGACTAGCGGGTACCTACGAGCAGTACTTC. This codes for CASSWGLAGTYEQYF.

V is TRBV12-1 and J is TRBJ1-2; TRBD1, the table's D call, was not compared with the DNA. TRBV12-1 has pseudogene status. The CDR3 covers 15 residues. The CDR3: CASSSGQGAIYGYTF. The CDR3 DNA is TGTGCCAGCAGCTCGGGACAGGGGGCGATCTATGGCTACACCTTC.

The genes are TRBV11-2 and TRBJ1-1; D not resolved. CDR1 is SGHAT, CDR2 FQNNGV, per germline. V lost 7 bases and J lost 4, with 10 bases in between. The CDR3 is 12 amino acids. The CDR3 DNA reads as TGTGCCAGCAACTCTGGCGGCACTGAAGCTTTCTTT. Translation gives CASNSGGTEAFF. Drawing the rest from reference TRBV11-2 and TRBJ1-1, the complete variable domain is EAGVAQSPRYKIIEKRQSVAFWCNPISGHATLYWYQQILGQGPKLLIQFQNNGVVDDSQLPKDRFSAERLKGVDSTLKIQPAKLEDSAVYLCASNSGGTEAFFGQGTRLTVV.

The rearrangement joins TRBV19 to TRBJ1-5; TRBD1 aligns across 7 bases. The V gene's germline CDR1 is LNHDA and CDR2 SQIVND (reference sequence). The CDR3 runs 16 residues. Germline trimming cut 7 bases from V and 1 base from J; bases unmatched to any gene: 10. CDR3 sequence reads: CASKHAGGESNQPQHF. CDR3 DNA: TGTGCCAGTAAACACGCAGGGGGAGAAAGCAATCAGCCCCAGCATTTT. The full variable domain, its missing parts supplied by reference TRBV19 and TRBJ1-5, is DGGITQSPKYLFRKEGQNVTLSCEQNLNHDAMYWYRQDPGQGLRLIYYSQIVNDFQKGDIAEGYSVSREKKESFPLTVTSAQKNPTAFYLCASKHAGGESNQPQHFGDGTRLSIL.

The CDR3 region has the DNA TGTGCCAGCAGCTTTAGCGGGAGTGGCAATGAGCAGTTCTTC. It is translated as CASSFSGSGNEQFF. V usage is TRBV11-2 and J usage is TRBJ2-1; 9 bases align to TRBD2. Germline-derived CDR1 and CDR2 are SGHAT and FQNNGV. V was pared by 3 bases and J by 6 bases, with 3 bases of the junction left unmatched. The CDR3 is made up of 14 amino acids.

This chain uses TRBV27 with TRBJ2-2; D uncertain. V lost 0 bases, J lost 7 bases, and 12 bases lay in between. Germline V gives CDR1 MNHEY, CDR2 SMNVEV (reference sequence). This CDR3 region has 15 residues. The CDR3 here is CASSLSPSSVGELFF. The CDR3 coding sequence is TGTGCCAGCAGTTTATCCCCCAGTTCAGTCGGGGAGCTGTTTTTT.

V and J are TRBV5-6 and TRBJ2-5; D uncertain. Germline CDR1 and CDR2: SGHDT and YYEEEE. CDR3 size: 12 residues. V was pared by 4 bases and J by 3 bases, with 7 bases between. DNA for the CDR3: TGTGCCAGCAGCATCGCAGAAGAGACCCAGTACTTC. The encoded protein is CASSIAEETQYF. Full variable domain (remainder filled in from reference TRBV5-6 and TRBJ2-5): DAGVTQSPTHLIKTRGQQVTLRCSPKSGHDTVSWYQQALGQGPQFIFQYYEEEERQRGNFPDRFSGHQFPNYSSELNVNALLLGDSALYLCASSIAEETQYFGPGTRLLVL.

The chain employs TRBV11-2 and TRBJ2-3; maybe TRBD2 (6 bases). The length of the CDR3 is 16 residues. In germline, CDR1 is SGHAT, CDR2 FQNNGV. Deletions cut 1 base from V and 4 bases from J, with 15 bases between. The CDR3 sequence: CASSLVLARFADTQYF. The CDR3 region has the DNA TGTGCCAGCAGCTTAGTCCTAGCGCGTTTCGCAGATACGCAGTATTTT.

The chain carries TRBV7-9 and TRBJ1-4; D is perhaps TRBD1 (5 bases). CDR1 is SEHNR and CDR2 is FQNEAQ in the germline V gene (reference sequence). Trimming removed 5 bases from V and 5 bases from J, with 15 bases in between. There are 15 residues in the CDR3. The CDR3 nucleotides are TGTGCCAGCAGCCTAGGTAACAGGAAAAATGAAAAACTGTTTTTT. Amino acids: CASSLGNRKNEKLFF. Based on the CDR3 plus reference TRBV7-9 and TRBJ1-4, the full variable domain is DTGVSQNPRHKITKRGQNVTFRCDPISEHNRLYWYRQTLGQGPEFLTYFQNEAQLEKSRLLSDRFSAERPKGSFSTLEIQRTEQGDSAMYLCASSLGNRKNEKLFFGSGTQLSVL.

The V gene is TRBV5-4, the J gene TRBJ2-5; D assignment may be TRBD1 or TRBD2 (5 bases each). V dropped 0 bases and J dropped 1 base, with 7 bases sitting between them. The CDR3 totals 14 residues. Germline V lookup: CDR1 SGHNT, CDR2 YYREEE (reference sequence). The CDR3 sequence: CASSLVGTQETQYF. CDR3 nucleotides: TGTGCCAGCAGCTTGGTGGGGACCCAAGAGACCCAGTACTTC.

V gene TRBV19 combines with J gene TRBJ2-2, with no clear D. Germline assignment: CDR1 LNHDA and CDR2 SQIVND (reference sequence). CDR3 length equals 14 residues. Trimming removed 2 bases from V and 5 bases from J, with 9 bases in between. The chain's CDR3 is CASSIFPRTGELFF. The CDR3 DNA reads TGTGCCAGTAGTATATTCCCAAGGACCGGGGAGCTGTTTTTT.

The CDR3 nucleotides are TGTGCCAGCAGTGAAGGGACAGGGAGGGATGAGCAGTTCTTC. Protein product: CASSEGTGRDEQFF. The rearrangement links TRBV27 to TRBJ2-1, with 9 bases lining up with TRBD1. Germline CDR1 is MNHEY and CDR2 is SMNVEV (reference sequence). V lost 5 bases to trimming and J lost 8 bases; unmatched junction nucleotides: 7. The CDR3 contains 14 residues.

The rearrangement uses TRBV27 and TRBJ1-2, with 8 nucleotides matching TRBD1. CDR3 length: 13 amino acids. Germline CDR1 reads MNHEY; CDR2 reads SMNVEV (reference sequence). V dropped 5 bases and J dropped 5; count of bases not matched to a gene: 4. This CDR3 reads CASSGQGTYGYTF. In DNA, the CDR3 is TGTGCCAGCAGTGGACAGGGAACTTATGGCTACACCTTC.

CDR3 sequence reads: CASSESGTGGRSGNQPQHF. The CDR3 region has the DNA TGTGCCAGCAGTGAATCGGGGACAGGGGGCAGGTCGGGCAATCAGCCCCAGCATTTT. The rearrangement uses TRBV6-1 and TRBJ1-5; TRBD1 aligns across 12 bases. J lost 2 bases, V lost 2 bases, and 10 bases had no gene match. Germline CDR1 is MNHNS and CDR2 is SASEGT. CDR3 size: 19 residues.

The J gene is TRBJ2-7, the V gene TRBV7-9; TRBD1 matches at 9 bases. Germline loops: CDR1 SEHNR, CDR2 FQNEAQ (reference sequence). This CDR3 is 14 amino acids long. The ends lost 6 bases at V and 7 bases at J; junction bases unmatched: 10. CDR3 residues: CASSSKQGAREQYF. The CDR3 region has the DNA TGTGCCAGCAGTTCGAAACAGGGGGCTCGGGAGCAGTACTTC.

The V call is TRBV5-1, the J call TRBJ2-5; 9 nucleotides line up with TRBD1. V lost 4 bases, J lost 4 bases, and 5 bases stayed unmatched. The CDR3 contains 14 residues. CDR1 and CDR2 (germline): SGHRS, YFSETQ. The CDR3, as DNA: TGCGCCAGCAGCATGGGACAGGGATTAGAGACCCAGTACTTC. The encoded protein is CASSMGQGLETQYF.